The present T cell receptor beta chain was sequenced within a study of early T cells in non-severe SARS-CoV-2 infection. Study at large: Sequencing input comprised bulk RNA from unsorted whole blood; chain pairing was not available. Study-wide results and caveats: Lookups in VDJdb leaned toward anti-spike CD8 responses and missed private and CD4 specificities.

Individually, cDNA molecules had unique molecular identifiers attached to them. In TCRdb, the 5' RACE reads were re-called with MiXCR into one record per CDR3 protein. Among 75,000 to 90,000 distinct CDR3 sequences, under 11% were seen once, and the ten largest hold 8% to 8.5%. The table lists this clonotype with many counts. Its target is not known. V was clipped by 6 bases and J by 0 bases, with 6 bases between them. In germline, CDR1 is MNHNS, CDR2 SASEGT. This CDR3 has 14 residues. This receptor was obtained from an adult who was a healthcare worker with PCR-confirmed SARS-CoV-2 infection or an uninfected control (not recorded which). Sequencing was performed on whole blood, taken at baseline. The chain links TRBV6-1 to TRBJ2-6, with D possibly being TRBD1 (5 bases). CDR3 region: CASRDISGANVLTF. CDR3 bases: TGTGCCAGCAGGGACATCTCTGGGGCCAACGTCCTGACTTTC.